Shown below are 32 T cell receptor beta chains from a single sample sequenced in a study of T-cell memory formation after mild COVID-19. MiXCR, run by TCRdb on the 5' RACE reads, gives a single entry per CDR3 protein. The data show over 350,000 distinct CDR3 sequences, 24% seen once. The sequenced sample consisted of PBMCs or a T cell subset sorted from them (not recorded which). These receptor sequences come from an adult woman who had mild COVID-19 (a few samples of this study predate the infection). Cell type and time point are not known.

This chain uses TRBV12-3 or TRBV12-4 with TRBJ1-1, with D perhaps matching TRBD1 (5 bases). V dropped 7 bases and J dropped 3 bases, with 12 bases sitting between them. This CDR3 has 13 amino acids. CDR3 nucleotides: TGTGCCAGCACCCTATGGGGGGACACTGAAGCTTTCTTT. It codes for CASTLWGDTEAFF.

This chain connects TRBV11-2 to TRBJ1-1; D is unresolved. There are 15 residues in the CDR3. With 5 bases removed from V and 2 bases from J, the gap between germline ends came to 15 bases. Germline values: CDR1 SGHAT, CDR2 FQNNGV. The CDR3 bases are TGTGCCAGCAGCCCCGCCCCAAGGAGAAACACTGAAGCTTTCTTT. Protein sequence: CASSPAPRRNTEAFF. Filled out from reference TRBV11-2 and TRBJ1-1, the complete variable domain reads EAGVAQSPRYKIIEKRQSVAFWCNPISGHATLYWYQQILGQGPKLLIQFQNNGVVDDSQLPKDRFSAERLKGVDSTLKIQPAKLEDSAVYLCASSPAPRRNTEAFFGQGTRLTVV.

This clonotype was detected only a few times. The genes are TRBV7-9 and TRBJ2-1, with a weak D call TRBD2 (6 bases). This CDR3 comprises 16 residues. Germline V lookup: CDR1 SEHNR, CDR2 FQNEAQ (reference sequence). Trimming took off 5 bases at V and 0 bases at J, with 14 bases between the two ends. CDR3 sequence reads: CASSRFRGSSYNEQFF. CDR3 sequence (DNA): TGTGCCAGCAGCCGATTCCGGGGGAGCTCCTACAATGAGCAGTTCTTC.

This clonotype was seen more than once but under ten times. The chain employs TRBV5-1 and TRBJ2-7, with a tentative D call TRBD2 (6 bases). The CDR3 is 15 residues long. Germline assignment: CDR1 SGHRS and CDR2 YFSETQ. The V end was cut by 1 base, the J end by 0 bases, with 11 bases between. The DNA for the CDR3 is TGCGCCAGCAGCTTGCCCGGGGACTTCTCCTACGAGCAGTACTTC. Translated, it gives CASSLPGDFSYEQYF. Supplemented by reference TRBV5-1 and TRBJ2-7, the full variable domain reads KAGVTQTPRYLIKTRGQQVTLSCSPISGHRSVSWYQQTPGQGLQFLFEYFSETQRNKGNFPGRFSGRQFSNSRSEMNVSTLELGDSALYLCASSLPGDFSYEQYFGPGTRLTVT.

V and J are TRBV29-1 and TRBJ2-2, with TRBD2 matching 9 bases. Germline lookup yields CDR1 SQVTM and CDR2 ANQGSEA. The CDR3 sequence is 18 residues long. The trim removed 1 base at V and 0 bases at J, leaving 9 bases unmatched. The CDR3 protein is CSVEAAWSGGTNTGELFF. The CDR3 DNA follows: TGCAGCGTTGAAGCGGCATGGAGCGGGGGGACGAACACCGGGGAGCTGTTTTTT.

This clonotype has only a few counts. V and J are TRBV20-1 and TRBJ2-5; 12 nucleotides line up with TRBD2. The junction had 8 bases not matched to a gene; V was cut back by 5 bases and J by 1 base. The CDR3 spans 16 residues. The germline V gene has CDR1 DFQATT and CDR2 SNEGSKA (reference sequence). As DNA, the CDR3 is TGCAGTGCTCACCAAGGACTAGCGGGATCCCAAGAGACCCAGTACTTC. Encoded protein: CSAHQGLAGSQETQYF.

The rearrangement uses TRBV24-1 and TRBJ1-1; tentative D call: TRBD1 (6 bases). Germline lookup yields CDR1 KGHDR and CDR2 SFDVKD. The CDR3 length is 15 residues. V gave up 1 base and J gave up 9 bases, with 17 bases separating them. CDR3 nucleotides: TGTGCCACCAGTGATTTTACGAGAACAGGGATTAAAGCTTTCTTT. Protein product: CATSDFTRTGIKAFF.

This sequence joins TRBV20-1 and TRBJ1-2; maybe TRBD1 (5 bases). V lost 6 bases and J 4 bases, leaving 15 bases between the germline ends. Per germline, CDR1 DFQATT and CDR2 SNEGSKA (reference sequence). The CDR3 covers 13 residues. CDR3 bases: TGCAGTGCCACCAAGACAGACAGCTATGGCTACACCTTC. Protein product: CSATKTDSYGYTF.

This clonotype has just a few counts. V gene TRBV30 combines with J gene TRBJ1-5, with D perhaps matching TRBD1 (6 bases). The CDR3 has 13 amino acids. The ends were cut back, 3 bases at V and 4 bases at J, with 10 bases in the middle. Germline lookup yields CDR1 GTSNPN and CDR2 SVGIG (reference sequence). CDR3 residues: CAWRTQGNQPQHF. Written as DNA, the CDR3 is TGTGCCTGGAGGACGCAGGGGAATCAGCCCCAGCATTTT.

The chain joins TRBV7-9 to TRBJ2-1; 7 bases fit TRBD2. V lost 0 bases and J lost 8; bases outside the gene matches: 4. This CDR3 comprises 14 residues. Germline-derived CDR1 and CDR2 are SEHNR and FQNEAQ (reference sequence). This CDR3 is CASSLAGGPHEQFF. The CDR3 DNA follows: TGTGCCAGCAGCTTAGCGGGAGGGCCCCATGAGCAGTTCTTC.

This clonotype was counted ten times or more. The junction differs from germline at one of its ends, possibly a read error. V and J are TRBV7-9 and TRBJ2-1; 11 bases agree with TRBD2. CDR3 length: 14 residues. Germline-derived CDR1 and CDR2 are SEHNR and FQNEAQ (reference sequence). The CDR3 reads CASSLAGGYNEQFF. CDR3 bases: TGTGCCAGCAGCCTAGCGGGAGGCTACAATGAGCAGTTCTTC.

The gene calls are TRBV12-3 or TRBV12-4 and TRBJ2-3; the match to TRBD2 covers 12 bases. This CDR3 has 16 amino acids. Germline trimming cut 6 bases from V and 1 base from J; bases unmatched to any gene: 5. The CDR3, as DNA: TGTGCCAGCAGCCGACTAGCGGGGGTCCGCACAGATACGCAGTATTTT. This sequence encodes CASSRLAGVRTDTQYF.

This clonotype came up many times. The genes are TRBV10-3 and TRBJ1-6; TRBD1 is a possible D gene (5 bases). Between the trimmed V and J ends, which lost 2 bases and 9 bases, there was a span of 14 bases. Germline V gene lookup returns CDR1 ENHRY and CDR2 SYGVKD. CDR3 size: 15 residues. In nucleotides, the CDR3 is TGTGCCATCAGTGAGAGTGGAAGGGGTGGTTCACCCCTCCACTTT. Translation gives CAISESGRGGSPLHF.

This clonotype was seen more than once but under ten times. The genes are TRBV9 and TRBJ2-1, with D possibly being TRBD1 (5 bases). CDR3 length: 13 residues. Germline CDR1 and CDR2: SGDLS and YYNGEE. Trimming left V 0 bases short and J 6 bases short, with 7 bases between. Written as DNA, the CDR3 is TGTGCCAGCAGCGTAGAAGGGGTCAATGAGCAGTTCTTC. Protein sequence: CASSVEGVNEQFF.

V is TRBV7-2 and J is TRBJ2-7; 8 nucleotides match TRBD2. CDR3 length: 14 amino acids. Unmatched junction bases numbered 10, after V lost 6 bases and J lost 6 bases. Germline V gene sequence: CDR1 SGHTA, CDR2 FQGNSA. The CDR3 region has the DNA TGTGCCAGCAGGCCCGTAGCGGGAACGGCCGAGCAGTACTTC. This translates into CASRPVAGTAEQYF.

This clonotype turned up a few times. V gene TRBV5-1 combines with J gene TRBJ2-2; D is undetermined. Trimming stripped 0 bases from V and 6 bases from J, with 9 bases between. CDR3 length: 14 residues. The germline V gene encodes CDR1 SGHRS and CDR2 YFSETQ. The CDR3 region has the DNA TGCGCCAGCAGCTTGGTAGGGCTACCCGGGGAGCTGTTTTTT. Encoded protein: CASSLVGLPGELFF.

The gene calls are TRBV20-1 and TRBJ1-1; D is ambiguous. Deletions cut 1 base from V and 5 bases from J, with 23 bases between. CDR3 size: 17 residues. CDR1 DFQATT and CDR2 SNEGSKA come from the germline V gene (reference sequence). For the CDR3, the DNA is TGCAGTGCTAGAGCACCCTGGACCCAGGCCGGGGTAACTGAAGCTTTCTTT. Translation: CSARAPWTQAGVTEAFF.

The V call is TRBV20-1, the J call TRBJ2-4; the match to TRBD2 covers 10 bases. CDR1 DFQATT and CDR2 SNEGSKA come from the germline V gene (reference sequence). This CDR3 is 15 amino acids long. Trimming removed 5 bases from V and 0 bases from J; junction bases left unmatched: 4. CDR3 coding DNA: TGCAGTGCTGCACTAGCGGGGATAGCCAAAAACATTCAGTACTTC. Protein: CSAALAGIAKNIQYF.

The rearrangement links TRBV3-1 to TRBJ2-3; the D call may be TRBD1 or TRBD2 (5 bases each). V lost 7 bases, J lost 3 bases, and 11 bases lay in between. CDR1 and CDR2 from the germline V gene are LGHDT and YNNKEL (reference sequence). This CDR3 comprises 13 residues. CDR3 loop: CASKDGGTDTQYF. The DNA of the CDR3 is TGTGCCAGCAAAGATGGGGGTACAGATACGCAGTATTTT.

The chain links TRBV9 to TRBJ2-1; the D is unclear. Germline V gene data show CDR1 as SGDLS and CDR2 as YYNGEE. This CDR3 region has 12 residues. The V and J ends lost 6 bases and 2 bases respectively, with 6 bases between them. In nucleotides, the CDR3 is TGTGCCAGCATGGGGACCTACAATGAGCAGTTCTTC. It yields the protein CASMGTYNEQFF.

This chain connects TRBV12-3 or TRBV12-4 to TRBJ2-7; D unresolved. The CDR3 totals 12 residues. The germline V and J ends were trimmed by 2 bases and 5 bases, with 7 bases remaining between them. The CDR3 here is CASSLPPNEQYF. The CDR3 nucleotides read TGTGCCAGCAGTTTACCTCCCAACGAGCAGTACTTC.

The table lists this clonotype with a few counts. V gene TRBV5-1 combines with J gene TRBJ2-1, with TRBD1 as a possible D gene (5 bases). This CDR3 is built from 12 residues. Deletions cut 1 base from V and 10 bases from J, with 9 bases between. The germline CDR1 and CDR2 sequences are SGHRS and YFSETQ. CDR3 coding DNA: TGCGCCAGCAGCTTGTCCCGGACAGAGCAGTTCTTC. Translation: CASSLSRTEQFF.

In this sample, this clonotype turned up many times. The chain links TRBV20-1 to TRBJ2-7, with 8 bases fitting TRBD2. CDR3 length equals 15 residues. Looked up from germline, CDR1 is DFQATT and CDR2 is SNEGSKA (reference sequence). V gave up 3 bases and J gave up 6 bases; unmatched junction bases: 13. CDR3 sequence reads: CSASQPAAGVGEQYF. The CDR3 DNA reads TGCAGTGCTAGCCAGCCCGCAGCGGGAGTGGGCGAGCAGTACTTC.

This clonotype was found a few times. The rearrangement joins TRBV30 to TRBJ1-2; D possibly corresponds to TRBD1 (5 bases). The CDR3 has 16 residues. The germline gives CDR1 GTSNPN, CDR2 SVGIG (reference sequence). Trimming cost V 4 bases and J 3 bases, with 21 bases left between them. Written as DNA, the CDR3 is TGTGCCTGGACCACACAGAGGGGAAAGTTTGACTATGGCTACACCTTC. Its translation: CAWTTQRGKFDYGYTF.

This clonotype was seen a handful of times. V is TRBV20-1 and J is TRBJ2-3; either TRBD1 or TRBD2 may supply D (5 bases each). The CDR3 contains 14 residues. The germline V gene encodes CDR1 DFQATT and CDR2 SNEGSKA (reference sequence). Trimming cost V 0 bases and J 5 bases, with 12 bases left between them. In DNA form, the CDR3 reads TGCAGTGCTAGAGATCCCAGGGCGGGAGATACGCAGTATTTT. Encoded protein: CSARDPRAGDTQYF.

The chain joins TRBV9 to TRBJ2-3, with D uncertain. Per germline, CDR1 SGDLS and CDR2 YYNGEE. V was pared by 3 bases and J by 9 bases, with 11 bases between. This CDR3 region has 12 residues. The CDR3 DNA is TGTGCCAGCAGCGAGCCCACGAAGACGCAGTATTTT. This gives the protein CASSEPTKTQYF.

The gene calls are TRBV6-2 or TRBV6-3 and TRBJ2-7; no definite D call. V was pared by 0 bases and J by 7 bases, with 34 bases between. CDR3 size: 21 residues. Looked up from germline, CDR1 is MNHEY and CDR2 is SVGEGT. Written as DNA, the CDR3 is TGTGCCAGCAGTTACTCCAAAACTTTTTGGATGAGCGTCCGGGTTGTGGGTGAGCAGTACTTC. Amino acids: CASSYSKTFWMSVRVVGEQYF.

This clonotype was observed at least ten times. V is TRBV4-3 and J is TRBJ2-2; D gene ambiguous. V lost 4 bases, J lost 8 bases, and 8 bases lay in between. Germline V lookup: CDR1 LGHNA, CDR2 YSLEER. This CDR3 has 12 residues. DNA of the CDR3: TGCGCCAGCAGCCCGTCGGATGGGGAGCTGTTTTTT. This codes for CASSPSDGELFF.

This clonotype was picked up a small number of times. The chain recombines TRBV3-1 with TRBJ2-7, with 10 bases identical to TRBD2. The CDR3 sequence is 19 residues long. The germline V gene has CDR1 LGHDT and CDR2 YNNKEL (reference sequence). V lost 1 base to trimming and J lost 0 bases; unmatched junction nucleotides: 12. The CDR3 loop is CASSQGSGLAGASSYEQYF. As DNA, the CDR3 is TGTGCCAGCAGCCAAGGGTCGGGGCTAGCGGGGGCTAGCTCCTACGAGCAGTACTTC.

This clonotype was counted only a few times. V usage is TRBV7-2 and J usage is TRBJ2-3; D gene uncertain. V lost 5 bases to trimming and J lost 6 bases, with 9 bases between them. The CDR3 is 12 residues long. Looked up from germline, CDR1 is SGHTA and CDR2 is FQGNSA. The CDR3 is CASSASRDTQYF. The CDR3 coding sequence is TGTGCCAGCAGCGCCTCCCGGGATACGCAGTATTTT.

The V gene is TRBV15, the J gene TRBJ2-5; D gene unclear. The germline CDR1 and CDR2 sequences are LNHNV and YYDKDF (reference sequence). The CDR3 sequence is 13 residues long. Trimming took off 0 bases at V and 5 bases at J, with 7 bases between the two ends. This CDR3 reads CATSRDLEETQYF. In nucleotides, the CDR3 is TGTGCCACCAGCAGAGATTTGGAGGAGACCCAGTACTTC.

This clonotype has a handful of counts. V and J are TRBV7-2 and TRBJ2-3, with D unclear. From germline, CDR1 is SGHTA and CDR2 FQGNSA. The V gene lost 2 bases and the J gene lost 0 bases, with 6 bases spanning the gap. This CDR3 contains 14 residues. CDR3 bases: TGTGCCAGCAGCTTAAGGGATAGCACAGATACGCAGTATTTT. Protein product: CASSLRDSTDTQYF.